One sample yielded the 32 T cell receptor beta chains listed below, sequenced in a study of vaccination and CD4 T cells after COVID-19. Cultured CD4+ T cell DNA was sequenced using the Oncomine TCR Beta short-read assay. TCRdb re-derived calls from the PCR reads in MiXCR, one entry per CDR3 protein. The sample has about 10,000 distinct CDR3 sequences; more than 60% are singletons. Treatment defined: roughly ten-day PBMC culture with coronavirus spike peptide pools or control peptides (ViraFEST assay). No antigen has been identified for these receptors. Specimen: CD4+ T cells from blood, cultured in vitro. These receptors all come from a human donor who had recovered from COVID-19.

The rearrangement joins TRBV20-1 to TRBJ1-2; 8 positions match TRBD1. The germline V gene has CDR1 DFQATT and CDR2 SNEGSKA (reference sequence). This CDR3 contains 13 residues. V was pared by 2 bases and J by 7 bases, with 6 bases of the junction left unmatched. The CDR3 bases are TGCAGTGCTAGAAGGGGACAGGTGGGTGGCTACACCTTC. Translated: CSARRGQVGGYTF.

This chain links TRBV6-5 with TRBJ1-1; 7 bases line up with TRBD1. Losses at the gene ends were 4 bases for V and 8 bases for J; bases not matched to a gene: 4. Per germline, CDR1 MNHEY and CDR2 SVGAGI. The CDR3 loop spans 12 amino acids. The CDR3 nucleotides read TGTGCCAGCAGTTTGCGACAGGGAGAAGCTTTCTTT. Its translation is CASSLRQGEAFF.

The V call is TRBV7-9, the J call TRBJ2-1; 12 bases are shared with TRBD2. J gave up 7 bases and V 2 bases, and 12 bases lay outside the gene matches. The length of the CDR3 is 18 residues. Germline CDR1 SEHNR, CDR2 FQNEAQ (reference sequence). This CDR3 reads CASSLPPRLAGGRNEQFF. The CDR3 DNA follows: TGTGCCAGCAGCTTACCCCCAAGGCTAGCGGGAGGGCGAAATGAGCAGTTCTTC. Using reference TRBV7-9 and TRBJ2-1 for the parts outside the CDR3, the full variable domain is DTGVSQNPRHKITKRGQNVTFRCDPISEHNRLYWYRQTLGQGPEFLTYFQNEAQLEKSRLLSDRFSAERPKGSFSTLEIQRTEQGDSAMYLCASSLPPRLAGGRNEQFFGPGTRLTVL.

This clonotype was counted once. The genes are TRBV5-8 and TRBJ1-1, with 10 bases lining up with TRBD1. In germline, CDR1 is SGHTS, CDR2 YDEGEE. The ends lost 4 bases at V and 5 bases at J; junction bases unmatched: 8. The CDR3 runs to 15 residues. DNA of the CDR3: TGTGCCAGCAGCCGGCCGGGACAGGGGAAGACTGAAGCTTTCTTT. This encodes CASSRPGQGKTEAFF.

The gene calls are TRBV6-5 and TRBJ1-2; 9 positions agree with TRBD1. Germline CDR1 reads MNHEY; CDR2 reads SVGAGI. The CDR3 consists of 15 residues. The V gene end was trimmed by 0 bases and the J gene end by 4 bases; junction bases not matched to a gene: 3. Written as DNA, the CDR3 is TGTGCCAGCAGTTACTCACAGGGGGCTGGCTATGGCTACACCTTC. This translates into CASSYSQGAGYGYTF.

The gene calls are TRBV20-1 and TRBJ1-4; D call uncertain. This CDR3 has 14 residues. The V gene's germline CDR1 is DFQATT and CDR2 SNEGSKA (reference sequence). The V end lost 0 bases, the J end lost 5 bases, and 10 bases lay between the germline ends. CDR3 amino acids: CSARDPRGNEKLFF. The CDR3 bases are TGCAGTGCTAGAGATCCTCGCGGGAATGAAAAACTGTTTTTT.

In regard to this clonotype: Mismatch with germline at one junction end may stem from a read error. The chain combines TRBV7-9 with TRBJ1-2; no clear D. The germline gives CDR1 SEHNR, CDR2 FQNEAQ (reference sequence). The CDR3 loop spans 13 amino acids. In DNA, the CDR3 is TGTGCCATCAGCCCTGACGGAAACTATGGCTACACCTTC. Protein: CAISPDGNYGYTF. The full variable domain, with the rest looked up from reference TRBV7-9 and TRBJ1-2, is DTGVSQNPRHKITKRGQNVTFRCDPISEHNRLYWYRQTLGQGPEFLTYFQNEAQLEKSRLLSDRFSAERPKGSFSTLEIQRTEQGDSAMYLCAISPDGNYGYTFGSGTRLTVV.

V gene TRBV19 combines with J gene TRBJ1-5, with D tentatively TRBD1 (5 bases). This CDR3 region has 13 residues. V lost 7 bases and J 7 bases, leaving 14 bases between the germline ends. Germline V lookup: CDR1 LNHDA, CDR2 SQIVND (reference sequence). The chain's CDR3 is CASTRGGDQPQHF. In nucleotides, the CDR3 is TGTGCCAGTACCCGGGGGGGGGACCAGCCCCAGCATTTT.

This clonotype appeared a single time. The chain combines TRBV5-4 with TRBJ2-5; D is unclear. CDR1 is SGHNT and CDR2 is YYREEE in the germline V gene (reference sequence). Trimming removed 1 base at V and 5 bases at J, with 9 bases between. There are 13 residues in the CDR3. The CDR3 protein is CASSLQGKETQYF. CDR3 nucleotides: TGTGCCAGCAGCTTGCAAGGGAAGGAGACCCAGTACTTC.

The chain employs TRBV27 and TRBJ2-7; D call uncertain. Trimming cost V 6 bases and J 5 bases, with 14 bases left between them. The CDR3 is 13 residues long. The V gene's germline CDR1 is MNHEY and CDR2 SMNVEV (reference sequence). CDR3 loop: CASRSLVAHEQYF. The CDR3, as DNA: TGTGCCAGCAGATCGCTAGTCGCCCACGAGCAGTACTTC.

This chain connects TRBV2 to TRBJ1-2; D is uncertain. The germline V gene has CDR1 SNHLY and CDR2 FYNNEI. The CDR3 covers 13 residues. The V and J ends lost 4 bases and 3 bases respectively, with 9 bases between them. As DNA, the CDR3 is TGTGCCAGCAGTGCTTCGCAGGACTATGGCTACACCTTC. It specifies CASSASQDYGYTF.

The chain uses TRBV7-2 and TRBJ1-5, with 7 nucleotides matching TRBD1. The J segment lost 5 bases and the V segment lost 1 base, leaving 5 bases of the junction unmatched. The CDR3 extends over 15 amino acids. Germline values: CDR1 SGHTA, CDR2 FQGNSA. CDR3 residues: CASSLVGQVDQPQHF. In DNA form, the CDR3 reads TGTGCCAGCAGCTTAGTCGGACAGGTTGATCAGCCCCAGCATTTT.

This rearrangement joins TRBV6-1 to TRBJ1-2, with D unclear. The CDR3 is 13 residues long. The V and J ends lost 6 bases and 2 bases respectively, with 10 bases between them. Germline V gives CDR1 MNHNS, CDR2 SASEGT. The CDR3 spells CASSRRSNYGYTF. CDR3 bases: TGTGCCAGCAGCCGTCGGTCAAACTATGGCTACACCTTC.

The CDR3 coding sequence is TGCACGCTTACCTGGGACCAGGGGACGCCCCAGCATTTT. Its translation: CTLTWDQGTPQHF. The chain recombines TRBV1 with TRBJ1-5; TRBD1 is taken as the D call from the table, unchecked against the DNA. TRBV1 is a listed pseudogene. The CDR3 runs to 13 residues.

On this clonotype itself: Compared with germline, one end of the junction differs, possibly owing to a read error. The chain links TRBV7-2 to TRBJ2-3; 14 bases are a match to TRBD2. In germline, CDR1 is SGHTA, CDR2 FQGNSA. The CDR3 spans 18 residues. CDR3 in DNA: TGCGCCAGCAGCCAGGGACTAGCGGGGGCCCAGGGAGGGGATACGCAGTATTTT. Amino acid sequence: CASSQGLAGAQGGDTQYF. Looking up the rest from reference TRBV7-2 and TRBJ2-3 gives the full variable domain: GAGVSQSPSNKVTEKGKDVELRCDPISGHTALYWYRQSLGQGLEFLIYFQGNSAPDKSGLPSDRFSAERTGGSVSTLTIQRTQQEDSAVYLCASSQGLAGAQGGDTQYFGPGTRLTVL.

The CDR3: CASRPSGGARDTQYF. The DNA for the CDR3 is TGTGCCAGCAGACCGTCGGGGGGGGCGCGAGATACGCAGTATTTT. The chain combines TRBV7-2 with TRBJ2-3, with 8 bases aligning to TRBD2. The CDR3 totals 15 residues. CDR1 is SGHTA and CDR2 is FQGNSA in the germline V gene. Unmatched junction bases numbered 10, after V lost 6 bases and J lost 5 bases.

The rearrangement joins TRBV7-3 to TRBJ2-1, with 12 nucleotides matching TRBD2. This CDR3 has 18 residues. V shed 0 bases and J 2 bases; nucleotides not matched to a gene: 5. Germline V gene lookup returns CDR1 SGHTA and CDR2 FQGTGA. The CDR3 nucleotides are TGTGCCAGCAGCTTAACGGTACCTAGCGGGGGGGCCTACAATGAGCAGTTCTTC. Protein product: CASSLTVPSGGAYNEQFF.

The V and J genes are TRBV20-1 and TRBJ2-3, with unresolved D. Germline V gene lookup returns CDR1 DFQATT and CDR2 SNEGSKA (reference sequence). The CDR3 loop spans 12 amino acids. V lost 2 bases and J lost 2, with 5 bases in between. CDR3 region: CSARLATDTQYF. In nucleotides, the CDR3 is TGCAGTGCTAGATTGGCCACAGATACGCAGTATTTT.

The chain couples TRBV27 to TRBJ2-7; 7 nucleotides match TRBD1. This CDR3 region has 15 residues. V was pared by 6 bases and J by 3 bases, with 11 bases of the junction left unmatched. Germline V gene sequence: CDR1 MNHEY, CDR2 SMNVEV (reference sequence). Here the CDR3 reads CASRVSGQYFYEQYF. In DNA, the CDR3 is TGTGCCAGCAGGGTCTCGGGACAGTACTTCTACGAGCAGTACTTC.

With respect to this clonotype: Germline and junction disagree at one end, which may indicate a read error. The rearrangement links TRBV5-8 to TRBJ1-1; D is possibly TRBD1 (6 bases). From germline, CDR1 is SGHTS and CDR2 YDEGEE. The CDR3 sequence is 10 residues long. The CDR3 here is CASSYSTGLF. The CDR3 nucleotides read TGTGCCAGCAGCTATTCGACAGGACTCTTT.

The chain uses TRBV20-1 and TRBJ1-2; 8 bases align to TRBD1. V lost 8 bases and J lost 8; bases outside the gene matches: 16. CDR1 DFQATT and CDR2 SNEGSKA come from the germline V gene (reference sequence). This CDR3 has 14 amino acids. This CDR3 is CSPITSGQAGGYTF. The CDR3 nucleotides read TGCAGTCCTATTACCTCGGGACAGGCGGGAGGCTACACCTTC.

The V and J genes are TRBV14 and TRBJ2-7, with D perhaps given as TRBD1 or TRBD2 (5 bases each). The CDR3 consists of 14 residues. Trimming shortened V by 3 bases and J by 0 bases, and 9 bases separated the two germline ends. Germline CDR1 SGHDN, CDR2 FVKESK. This CDR3 reads CASSQGRASYEQYF. The DNA for the CDR3 is TGTGCCAGCAGCCAGGGACGGGCCTCCTACGAGCAGTACTTC.

The rearrangement uses TRBV7-3 and TRBJ2-1; possibly TRBD1 for D (5 bases). This CDR3 is 15 amino acids long. Germline CDR1 is SGHTA and CDR2 is FQGTGA. Trimming removed 4 bases at V and 4 bases at J, with 14 bases between. CDR3 in amino acids: CASSSDSSRYNEQFF. CDR3 nucleotide sequence: TGTGCCAGCAGCTCCGACAGTAGTCGATACAATGAGCAGTTCTTC.

This clonotype turned up a few times. V usage is TRBV15 and J usage is TRBJ1-2; TRBD1 might be the D (6 bases). CDR1 and CDR2 from the germline V gene are LNHNV and YYDKDF (reference sequence). This CDR3 has 14 amino acids. V lost 0 bases to trimming and J lost 3 bases, with 8 bases between them. CDR3 sequence: CATSRDRTDYGYTF. The CDR3, as DNA: TGTGCCACCAGCAGAGATCGGACAGACTATGGCTACACCTTC.

V and J are TRBV28 and TRBJ2-7; possibly TRBD1 for D (6 bases). The CDR3 runs 14 residues. Germline loops: CDR1 MDHEN, CDR2 SYDVKM. CDR3 in DNA: TGTGCTAAACCGGCAGGGGCTACCTCCTACGAGCAGTACTTC. Translation: CAKPAGATSYEQYF.

This chain connects TRBV7-9 to TRBJ2-2, with TRBD1 matching 10 bases. The CDR3 has 16 residues. Germline CDR1 reads SEHNR; CDR2 reads FQNEAQ (reference sequence). V gave up 4 bases and J gave up 1 base; unmatched junction bases: 3. CDR3 nucleotides: TGTGCCAGCAGCTCGGGGGACAGGGGGAACACCGGGGAGCTGTTTTTT. Its translation is CASSSGDRGNTGELFF. Based on the CDR3 plus reference TRBV7-9 and TRBJ2-2, the full variable domain is DTGVSQNPRHKITKRGQNVTFRCDPISEHNRLYWYRQTLGQGPEFLTYFQNEAQLEKSRLLSDRFSAERPKGSFSTLEIQRTEQGDSAMYLCASSSGDRGNTGELFFGEGSRLTVL.

This chain uses TRBV6-5 with TRBJ2-6, with 7 bases identical to TRBD1. The CDR3 covers 18 residues. After removal of 2 bases from V and 0 bases from J, the junction contained 7 bases not matched to a gene. Germline CDR1 and CDR2: MNHEY and SVGAGI. CDR3 residues: CASSYLAGGVSGANVLTF. As DNA, the CDR3 is TGTGCCAGCAGTTACCTCGCAGGGGGAGTCTCTGGGGCCAACGTCCTGACTTTC.

This clonotype showed up just a few times. The chain employs TRBV7-9 and TRBJ1-2; no reliable D call. The CDR3 extends over 13 amino acids. CDR1 and CDR2 from the germline V gene are SEHNR and FQNEAQ (reference sequence). V lost 5 bases and J 5 bases, leaving 12 bases between the germline ends. The DNA for the CDR3 is TGTGCCAGCAGCACGTCGGAGGCATATGGCTACACCTTC. Residues: CASSTSEAYGYTF.

The chain joins TRBV6-1 to TRBJ2-4; D is undetermined. V lost 4 bases to trimming and J lost 4 bases, with 5 bases between them. CDR1 and CDR2 from the germline V gene are MNHNS and SASEGT. This CDR3 region has 12 residues. CDR3 protein: CASSVPKNIQYF. The CDR3 DNA follows: TGTGCCAGCAGTGTCCCGAAAAACATTCAGTACTTC.

J is TRBJ2-2 and V is TRBV5-1, with D possibly TRBD2 on 5 matching bases. This CDR3 is 14 amino acids long. Germline assignment: CDR1 SGHRS and CDR2 YFSETQ. The germline V and J ends were trimmed by 3 bases and 5 bases, with 11 bases remaining between them. The CDR3 DNA reads as TGCGCCAGCAGCTCCGGGATGCCAACCGGGGAGCTGTTTTTT. As protein: CASSSGMPTGELFF.

V is TRBV19 and J is TRBJ1-6; no definite D call. From germline, CDR1 is LNHDA and CDR2 SQIVND (reference sequence). Trimming left V 5 bases short and J 8 bases short, with 16 bases between. CDR3 length equals 15 residues. The CDR3 here is CASSSREARDSPLHF. Written as DNA, the CDR3 is TGTGCCAGTAGTTCCCGTGAGGCGCGTGATTCACCCCTCCACTTT.

As DNA, the CDR3 is TGTGCCAGCAGCTTGACAGGGAGCACAGATACGCAGTATTTT. As protein: CASSLTGSTDTQYF. The rearrangement joins TRBV11-3 to TRBJ2-3; 7 bases are a match to TRBD1. J gave up 0 bases and V 3 bases, and 0 bases lay outside the gene matches. The CDR3 has 14 residues. The germline CDR1 and CDR2 sequences are SGHNT and YENEEA. The variable domain in full, completed from reference TRBV11-3 and TRBJ2-3, reads EAGVVQSPRYKIIEKKQPVAFWCNPISGHNTLYWYLQNLGQGPELLIRYENEEAVDDSQLPKDRFSAERLKGVDSTLKIQPAELGDSAVYLCASSLTGSTDTQYFGPGTRLTVL.